This T cell receptor beta chain was captured by sequencing in a study of glioma-infiltrating T cells. Study details: Before surgery, glioma patients received dexamethasone for at most six days. Blood libraries targeted about 4- to 10-fold coverage of 750,000 to 1,000,000 T cells.

There are 14 residues in the CDR3. Germline V gives CDR1 MDHEN, CDR2 SYDVKM. Study-wide results and limits: A blood CDR3 motif signature was depleted in highly divergent patients. Very few CDR3 sequences were shared between tissue and blood.

Amplification of TCR alpha and beta CDR3 regions from RNA used iRepertoire nested multiplex PCR. Via MiXCR, TCRdb re-called the multiplex PCR reads, giving one row per CDR3 protein. The repertoire consists of a few hundred thousand distinct CDR3 sequences, with more than 35% occurring once and the leading ten covering approximately 12%. A word on this clonotype: Its antigen remains unknown. Given a much more abundant clone one base away, this may be a read error.

The sequenced sample consisted of glioma tissue, nonneoplastic brain tissue, or PBMCs (not recorded which). The chain recombines TRBV28 with TRBJ2-5; D is possibly TRBD1 (6 bases). The sequence was collected from a human donor with low-grade glioma or glioblastoma, undergoing nonglioma brain surgery, or in good health (not recorded which). CDR3 residues: CAGSRDTYQETQYF. Here the CDR3 DNA reads TGTGCCGGCAGTCGGGACACGTACCAAGAGACCCAGTACTTC.